This T cell receptor beta chain was captured by sequencing in a study of breast tumors, draining lymph nodes, adjacent tissues. Study observations and caveats: Tumor repertoires ranked between lymph nodes and nontumor tissue in diversity, with V and J gene preferences.

This clonotype was counted only a few times. Its antigen is currently unknown. TCRdb fed the multiplex PCR reads into MiXCR, producing one record per CDR3 protein. The top ten clones hold 3% to 4.5% of a sample with roughly 220,000 distinct CDR3 sequences, under 40% of them seen once. Looked up from germline, CDR1 is MNHEY and CDR2 is SMNVEV (reference sequence). The CDR3 spans 15 residues. Trimming removed 5 bases at V and 7 bases at J, with 15 bases between. The lymph nodes were axillary draining lymph nodes from breast cancer patients. Source material: axillary lymph node tissue. The chain has TRBV27 and TRBJ1-6; no definite D call. The TCR was taken from a female donor with breast cancer. Some clones in this sample may be carry-over from other donors' samples. CDR3 residues: CASSILGVGNSPLHF. The DNA of the CDR3 is TGTGCCAGCAGTATCCTTGGGGTGGGGAATTCACCCCTCCACTTT.